Following are 9 T cell receptor beta chains from one sample sequenced in a study of metastatic and nonmetastatic thyroid tumors. MiXCR re-clonotyped the PCR reads for TCRdb. The sample consists of about 20,000 clones, approximately 10% of them appearing once. Thyroid surgery had not been preceded by any treatment in any patient. The sequenced material came from blood. The receptors stem from a female donor with papillary thyroid cancer or a benign thyroid nodule (not recorded which). Some clones in this sample may be carry-over from other donors' samples.

This clone was counted at least ten times. V is TRBV7-9 and J is TRBJ2-5; D remains unclear. Per the germline V gene, CDR1 is SEHNR and CDR2 is FQNEAQ (reference sequence). Trimming took 2 bases from V and 2 from J, leaving 0 bases between them. CDR3 length: 11 amino acids. This chain's CDR3 is CASSLQETQYF. The DNA for the CDR3 is TGTGCCAGCAGCTTACAAGAGACCCAGTACTTC.

This clone came up a few times. A read error may explain this, as a much larger clone is one base away. V and J are TRBV15 and TRBJ2-4; D remains ambiguous. V gave up 5 bases and J gave up 0 bases, with 14 bases separating them. Germline V CDR1 and CDR2: LNHNV, YYDKDF (reference sequence). This CDR3 has 16 residues. The CDR3 region is CATSPTVDLAKNIQYF. The CDR3 nucleotides are TGTGCCACCAGCCCTACAGTGGACCTAGCCAAAAACATTCAGTACTTC.

The J gene is TRBJ2-3, the V gene TRBV6-4, with a possible D match to TRBD1 (6 bases). Deletions cut 0 bases from V and 4 bases from J, with 14 bases between. Germline CDR1 MRHNA, CDR2 SNTAGT. This CDR3 spans 16 amino acids. As DNA, the CDR3 is TGTGCCAGCAGTGACTCGGGGGCAGCGTCCTCAGATACGCAGTATTTT. Protein: CASSDSGAASSDTQYF.

Judged by abundance, this clone is medium-sized (0.01 to 0.1%). The rearrangement links TRBV25-1 to TRBJ2-2, with D perhaps matching TRBD1 (6 bases). The germline gives CDR1 MGHDK, CDR2 SYGVNS. The CDR3 contains 14 residues. V was pared by 5 bases and J by 4 bases, with 11 bases between. CDR3 nucleotides: TGTGCCAGCAGTTTACAGGGTGGCACCGGGGAGCTGTTTTTT. Amino acid sequence: CASSLQGGTGELFF.

Judged by abundance, this clone is medium-sized. The chain uses TRBV12-3 or TRBV12-4 and TRBJ2-5; D unresolved. The V end lost 1 base, the J end lost 6 bases, and 12 bases lay between the germline ends. The CDR3 sequence is 14 residues long. The CDR3 DNA follows: TGTGCCAGCAGTTTAGAGCCCCTTTCGAAGACCCAGTACTTC. This gives the protein CASSLEPLSKTQYF.

This clone is medium-sized. The chain has TRBV6-1 and TRBJ1-1, with 9 positions matching TRBD1. The V gene's germline CDR1 is MNHNS and CDR2 SASEGT. The length of the CDR3 is 14 residues. The junction had 5 bases not matched to a gene; V was cut back by 4 bases and J by 5 bases. DNA of the CDR3: TGTGCCAGCAGTGGGTACAGGGGGCGAACTGAAGCTTTCTTT. As protein: CASSGYRGRTEAFF.

Ten or more counts support this clone. The V call is TRBV20-1, the J call TRBJ2-1; D is perhaps TRBD2 (6 bases). CDR3 length: 13 amino acids. The germline V gene has CDR1 DFQATT and CDR2 SNEGSKA (reference sequence). The V end was cut by 5 bases, the J end by 5 bases, with 13 bases between. The CDR3 reads CSAWDSFDNEQFF. The CDR3 coding sequence is TGCAGTGCTTGGGACTCCTTTGACAATGAGCAGTTCTTC.

This clone was counted a single time. One end of the junction does not line up with germline, which may come from a read error. This chain links TRBV28 with TRBJ2-7, with 7 bases matching TRBD1. Per germline, CDR1 MDHEN and CDR2 SYDVKM. This CDR3 is 14 amino acids long. CDR3 nucleotide sequence: TGTCCCAGCAGTACCGGACAGGAAAAATACGCGCAGTACTTC. It encodes CPSSTGQEKYAQYF.

This clone was recorded at least ten times. Other DNA sequences of this sample code for an identical CDR3. J is TRBJ1-6 and V is TRBV11-2; tentatively, D is TRBD1 (5 bases). Germline lookup yields CDR1 SGHAT and CDR2 FQNNGV. Trimming cost V 5 bases and J 6 bases, with 11 bases left between them. There are 14 residues in the CDR3. DNA for the CDR3: TGTGCCAGCAGCCCGGGGCAGGGTAATTCACCCCTCCACTTT. Protein product: CASSPGQGNSPLHF.